This TCR beta chain was retrieved from a study of cytomegalovirus exposure and HLA in healthy donors. Overall study context: Previous work identified roughly 120 million unique TCR beta sequences from about 200 million T cells.

CDR1 and CDR2 (germline): SGHTA, FQGNSA. The germline V and J ends were trimmed by 5 bases and 3 bases, with 5 bases remaining between them. The CDR3 extends over 12 amino acids. The PCR used 60 Vbeta and 13 Jbeta primers. Using immunoSEQ multiplex PCR, the repertoire was profiled, and TCRdb retains in-frame clones only, with some absent. The data contain about 160,000 clones, roughly 84% of them seen just once; the ten biggest clones take up about 2%. Material: PBMCs. The chain uses TRBV7-2 and TRBJ1-5; D is ambiguous. This sequence was found in a man aged 18 to 29 in good health and CMV-seropositive. The chain's CDR3 is CASSAINQPQHF. CDR3 bases: TGTGCCAGCAGCGCGATCAATCAGCCCCAGCATTTT.